The TCR beta chain described here comes from a study of cytomegalovirus exposure and HLA in healthy donors (dated by TCRdb to about 2017). Some background on the complete study: According to an earlier analysis of several hundred of the donors, some 180 million T cells yielded 90 million to 140 million unique TCR beta sequences and 250 to 350 Gb of sequence data. Around 300 gigabases of sequencing data and 78 million or so unique TCR sequences were included in an early release covering roughly 700 HLA-typed donors. A handful of DR-DQ haplotypes were handled as single units for association and clustering because linkage in the cohort was strong. All discovery cohort repertoires had been generated using a single sequencing platform. Among some 400 genotyped donors of the cohort, an average of around 220,000 unique TCR beta nucleotide sequences was sequenced per donor, of which 15% to 20% were non-productive. In addition to the first cohort of 666 subjects, a separate validation cohort of around 110 different subjects was used. Of the approximately 400 genotyped donors, less than 85% were placed in the genetic ancestry cluster associated with self-reported Caucasian donors. The later analysis used no new phenotypic data to find candidate immune exposures, relying instead on TCR beta sequences and their occurrence across donors. Alongside the repertoire data, information on donor age, sex, ethnicity and CMV serostatus was compiled. Both class I and class II loci were covered by HLA typing, at four-digit resolution. Genome-wide SNP genotypes for about 65% of the roughly 670 donors were used in a later genetic analysis, which treated that subset as a discovery cohort. A later analysis re-analyzed previously published TCR beta repertoires from approximately 700 donors and added high-resolution HLA genotyping to study TCR occurrence patterns. Typing coverage varied by locus: about 629-630 donors for A, B, C, DRB1 and DQB1; more than 500 for DQA1; more than 600 for DPA1; roughly 470 for DPB1. The study profiled the T cell repertoires of hundreds of subjects by immunosequencing and related them to cytomegalovirus serostatus. The study aimed to test whether signatures of past pathogen exposure could be identified by cataloging public T cell receptors. To predict cytomegalovirus infection status, the study combined high-throughput TCR immunosequencing, statistical association of individual TCRs with disease status, and machine learning. An earlier analysis of 587 of the donors used high-throughput TCR beta sequencing to judge whether each TCR beta V gene segment behaved as functional or pseudogenic. Study-level results and caveats: The study gave a list of 150 to 200 TCR beta chains associated with cytomegalovirus. A later genetic analysis reported fewer N-insertions in productive TCRs among donors in an Asian-associated ancestry cluster than the approximately 670-donor mean. In a later analysis, several top co-occurrence clusters were reported to appear linked to parvovirus B19, influenza, CMV and Epstein-Barr virus. It was suggested by the authors that the approach could potentially be generalized to other disease states and immunological phenotypes. The sequencing pipeline was judged likely to have produced a cluster of highly shared sequence variants as a technical artifact. Broadly in line with IMGT annotations, most TCR beta V segments showed up in productive rearrangements about 87% or about 30% of the time in an earlier analysis of around 550 of the donors. Because the 87-base-pair reads could not distinguish some IMGT-functional V segments, including TRBV6-2 and TRBV6-3, those segments were excluded. An association between a missense DCLRE1C variant and V-gene and J-gene trimming of TCR beta chains was found in a later genetic analysis and replicated in an independent cohort. A few of the identified cytomegalovirus-associated TCR beta chains were confirmed in vitro to be specific for cytomegalovirus antigens. In a later analysis, TCR association rates were found to vary across HLA loci, with the most associated TCRs seen for DRB1 alleles and the fewest for HLA-C alleles. In both the original and validation cohorts, the classifier was reported to diagnose cytomegalovirus status with high specificity and sensitivity. When HLA alleles, especially DR and DQ, strongly co-occurred, TCR associations were difficult to assign to individual alleles. Approximately 16 rarely observed V segments, including chromosome 9 orphons, were excluded from the earlier analysis of about 610 of the donors because counts were too low. In a later analysis, over 15,000 TCR beta sequences were associated with specific HLA alleles at a false discovery rate of 0.05. Because HLA typing was missing for some donors at each locus, association tests included only the typed subset. The only immune exposure information available for the cohort was CMV serostatus. Most TCR sequences were observed very rarely across donors, whereas some public TCRs were present in many individuals. A later analysis found that HLA-associated TCR beta chains were more clonally expanded and had lower generation probabilities than equally common non-associated chains. Correlated functional status among segregating V segments might reflect linkage disequilibrium, but an unknown experimental factor could not be ruled out. A further reported finding was that TCR beta sequences accurately predicted the HLA-A and HLA-B alleles for most subjects in the first cohort. A later analysis found that most CMV-associated TCR beta chains appeared HLA-restricted, with HLA associations seemingly driven largely by CMV exposure. This cohort had only TCR beta chains sequenced, and the lack of alpha or paired-chain data limited which features could be detected. Sequencing depth was assumed to be roughly uniform across donors in the presence/absence analyses, though that assumption may not hold.

A remark on this clone: Its specific antigen is unknown. The input lacks base qualities; no much larger clone sits a single base away.

The receptor library was made with the immunoSEQ multiplex PCR assay. A mixture of 60 forward primers for TCR Vbeta segments and 13 reverse primers for TCR Jbeta segments was used in the multiplex PCR. The CDR3 region of rearranged TCR beta genes was amplified from genomic DNA by a multiplex PCR assay. Amplified TCR beta libraries were sequenced as 87-base-pair reads on the Illumina HiSeq System. Processing in the source paper ran as follows. A later analysis counted some 74 million unique TCR beta chains across the 550 to 700 repertoires, and 10 million to 12 million of these chains were shared by at least two donors. Raw reads were error-corrected and collapsed into unique sequences by a nearest-neighbor algorithm in which closely related sequences were merged to remove PCR and sequencing errors. Alignment of CDR3 sequences to IMGT reference sequences was used to assign V, D and J gene segments. For a sequence to be retained, a match of at least six nucleotides was required to both a V gene segment and a J gene segment. Rearrangements were classified as productive when the CDR3 lacked stop codons and remained in frame with V and J, and all other rearrangements were classified as non-productive. CDR3 was defined by IMGT convention, running from the second conserved V-encoded cysteine to the conserved J-encoded phenylalanine. The earlier analysis of approximately 590 of the donors excluded any sequence lacking an unambiguous match to a single V gene segment. In an earlier analysis of 500 to 750 of the donors, V segments were called functional above 56.7% productive rearrangements and were called segregating when the between-donor standard deviation exceeded 5%. A statistical classification framework was built to diagnose cytomegalovirus status from the catalog of TCR beta chain sequences. V and J gene assignment, in a later analysis, came from comparing TCR nucleotide sequences with IMGT/GENE-DB human TR gene sequences. A later analysis assigned CDR3 sequences and most-parsimonious VDJ recombination scenarios with the TCRdist pipeline. A later analysis defined each TCR beta chain by its CDR3 amino acid sequence plus V-gene family, and excluded reads lacking a unique V-gene family. To address suspected cross-contamination and a sequencing artifact, a later analysis removed 550 to 750 highly shared, low-generation-probability nucleotide sequences. In a later analysis, a clonal expansion index for each public chain was calculated from normalized within-repertoire ranks of inferred template counts. A later analysis computed generation probabilities with a VDJ recombination model fitted to out-of-frame rearrangements, and checked the results against IGoR. In a later analysis, hypergeometric tests were used to score TCR-TCR, TCR-HLA and TCR-CMV co-occurrence, with a repertoire-size bias correction applied to TCR pairs. To estimate false discovery rates, a later analysis permuted the HLA or CMV assignments 20 times. In a later analysis, co-occurring TCRs were grouped using DBSCAN, and TCRdist sequence similarity was added for clustering within HLA-allele-positive subsets. Repertoires with fewer than 30,000 or more than 120,000 public chains were left out of co-occurrence clustering, as were five repertoires with anomalous nucleotide sharing. TCRdb's version of the immuneACCESS table is confined to in-frame rearrangements and falls short of the full clone set. An unresolved V gene accounts for under half of the shortfall where checked; the remainder is of unknown origin. V, J and clone size were drawn from that table, and D and trimming were deduced from the DNA. The sample includes around 300,000 clones, with about 66% observed a single time. The leading ten clones occupy about 2.1% of the sample.

The CDR3 covers 15 residues, taking in both the cysteine and the phenylalanine. The kept DNA is CDR3 alone, 45 bases in frame from the first base. V and J are truncated by 4 bases and 4 bases respectively, leaving an intervening sequence of 17 bases. For CDR1 and CDR2, the germline V gene lists SGDLS and YYNGEE. The cohort comprised approximately 700 healthy bone marrow donors. Cohort members were all nominally healthy when sampled, although unrecorded immune exposures were likely present. The donor tested CMV seronegative, placing the donor among the 350 or so seronegative members of the cohort. Every donor gave a peripheral blood sample, and the peripheral blood mononuclear cells from that sample were used for TCR beta sequencing. Genomic DNA was extracted from the blood cell samples with the Qiagen DNeasy Blood Extraction Kit.

The rearrangement joined TRBV9 to TRBJ1-1, with the D gene not clear enough to name. The sample was PBMCs. The sequence was obtained from a female donor in good health and CMV-seronegative. The DNA sequence reads TGTGCCAGCAGCCCCCCCGGTGGAGGAGGCACTGAAGCTTTCTTT. Its protein product is CASSPPGGGGTEAFF.